These T cell receptor beta chains were read from a single sample in a study of naive CD8 T cells in extremely preterm neonates. Repertoires were generated with immunoSEQ multiplex PCR, while TCRdb's copy carries only in-frame clones and drops some. The sample includes 7,000 to 9,500 clones, 92% of them seen just once. The sequenced sample consisted of naive CD8+ T cells from cord blood. Receptors were obtained from a newborn in good health. The CDR3 runs from the conserved cysteine through the conserved F or W. Fields, in order: V gene, CDR3 protein.

TRBV1	CTSSQERAFNRRTGPGSNQPQHF
TRBV5-1	CASSPEPGTGAYNEQFF
TRBV21-1	CASSKSDSYEQYF
TRBV6-5	CASSSYSSGANVLTF
TRBV7-9	CASSLGLAGGLYNEQFF
TRBV6-1	CASSSNRGRITEAFF
TRBV4-1	CASSHHRDIYNEQFF
TRBV4-1	CASSQKTGVDTEAFF
TRBV25-1	CASSWAGGKSGYTF
TRBV4-3	CASSQAGGYNEQFF
TRBV23-1	CASTNPGAGANVLTF
TRBV5-6	CASSLDKAGVANYGYTF
TRBV6-6	CASSYGGDWNTEAFF
TRBV9	CASGPSGTITDTQYF
TRBV5-4	CASSLAETPSEQYF
TRBV13	CASSFHREEGNTEAFF
TRBV4-1	CASSRLRGTITDTQYF
TRBV5-6	CASSLEDRYNEQFF
TRBV27	CASSPYSGTGELFF
TRBV11-3	CASSPGLNNEQFF
TRBV10-2	CASSDRGKIDGYTF
TRBV11-2	CASSATGVHEQYF